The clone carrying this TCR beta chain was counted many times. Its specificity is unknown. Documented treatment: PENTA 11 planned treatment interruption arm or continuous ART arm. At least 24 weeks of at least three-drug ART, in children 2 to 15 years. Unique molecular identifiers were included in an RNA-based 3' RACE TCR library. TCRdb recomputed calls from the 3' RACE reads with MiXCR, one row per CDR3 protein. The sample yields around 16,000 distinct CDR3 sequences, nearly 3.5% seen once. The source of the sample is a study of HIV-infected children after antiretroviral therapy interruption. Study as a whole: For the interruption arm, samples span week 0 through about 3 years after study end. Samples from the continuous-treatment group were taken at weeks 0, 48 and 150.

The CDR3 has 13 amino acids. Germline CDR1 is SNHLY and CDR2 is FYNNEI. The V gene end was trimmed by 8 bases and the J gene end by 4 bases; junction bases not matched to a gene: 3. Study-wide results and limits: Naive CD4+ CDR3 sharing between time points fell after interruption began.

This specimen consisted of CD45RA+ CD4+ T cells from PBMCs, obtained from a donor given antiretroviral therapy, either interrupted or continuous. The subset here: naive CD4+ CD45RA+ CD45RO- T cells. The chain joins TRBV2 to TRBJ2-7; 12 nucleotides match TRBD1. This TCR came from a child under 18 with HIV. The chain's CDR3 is CASGTGGRYEQYF. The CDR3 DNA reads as TGTGCCAGCGGGACAGGGGGCAGGTACGAGCAGTACTTC. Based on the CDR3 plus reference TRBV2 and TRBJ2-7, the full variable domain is EPEVTQTPSHQVTQMGQEVILRCVPISNHLYFYWYRQILGQKVEFLVSFYNNEISEKSEIFDDQFSVERPDGSNFTLKIRSTKLEDSAMYFCASGTGGRYEQYFGPGTRLTVT.